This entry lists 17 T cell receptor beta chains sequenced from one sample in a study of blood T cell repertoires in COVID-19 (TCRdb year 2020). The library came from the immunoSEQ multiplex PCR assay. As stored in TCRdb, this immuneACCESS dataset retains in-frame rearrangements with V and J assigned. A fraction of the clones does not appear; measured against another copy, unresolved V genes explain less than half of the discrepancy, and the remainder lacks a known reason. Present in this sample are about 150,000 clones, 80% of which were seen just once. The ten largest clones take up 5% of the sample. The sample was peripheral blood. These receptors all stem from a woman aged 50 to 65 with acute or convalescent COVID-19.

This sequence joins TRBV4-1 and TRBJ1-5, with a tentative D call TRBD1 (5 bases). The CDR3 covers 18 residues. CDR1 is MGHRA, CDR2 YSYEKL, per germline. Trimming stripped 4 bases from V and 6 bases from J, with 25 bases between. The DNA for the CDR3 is TGCGCCAGCAGCCCGGATCTCCGGGACGGGGGGATCAGTCAGCCCCAGCATTTT. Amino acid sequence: CASSPDLRDGGISQPQHF.

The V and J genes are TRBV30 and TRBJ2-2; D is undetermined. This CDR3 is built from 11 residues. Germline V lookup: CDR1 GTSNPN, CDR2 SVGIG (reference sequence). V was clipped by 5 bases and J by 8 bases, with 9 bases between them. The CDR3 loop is CAWGLRGELFF. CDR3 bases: TGTGCCTGGGGGCTGAGGGGGGAGCTGTTTTTT.

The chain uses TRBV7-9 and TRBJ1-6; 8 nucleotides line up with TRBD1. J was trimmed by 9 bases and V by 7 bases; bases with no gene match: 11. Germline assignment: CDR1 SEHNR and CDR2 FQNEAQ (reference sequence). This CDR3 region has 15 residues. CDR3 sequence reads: CASTGTGTGGSPLHF. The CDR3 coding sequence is TGTGCCAGCACCGGAACCGGGACAGGTGGTTCACCCCTCCACTTT. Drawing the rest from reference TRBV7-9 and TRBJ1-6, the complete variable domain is DTGVSQNPRHKITKRGQNVTFRCDPISEHNRLYWYRQTLGQGPEFLTYFQNEAQLEKSRLLSDRFSAERPKGSFSTLEIQRTEQGDSAMYLCASTGTGTGGSPLHFGNGTRLTVT.

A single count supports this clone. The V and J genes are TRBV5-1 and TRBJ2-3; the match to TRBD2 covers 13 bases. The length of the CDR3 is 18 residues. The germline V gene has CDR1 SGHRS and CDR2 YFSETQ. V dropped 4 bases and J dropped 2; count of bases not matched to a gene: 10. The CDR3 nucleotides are TGCGCCAGCAGCATAGGGACTAGCGGGGACCTATCCACAGATACGCAGTATTTT. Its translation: CASSIGTSGDLSTDTQYF.

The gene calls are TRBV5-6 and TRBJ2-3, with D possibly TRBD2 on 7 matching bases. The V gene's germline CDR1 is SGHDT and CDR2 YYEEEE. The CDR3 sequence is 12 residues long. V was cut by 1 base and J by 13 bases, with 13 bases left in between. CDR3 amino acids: CASSLYGGPEYF. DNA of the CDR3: TGTGCCAGCAGCTTGTACGGGGGGCCGGAGTATTTT.

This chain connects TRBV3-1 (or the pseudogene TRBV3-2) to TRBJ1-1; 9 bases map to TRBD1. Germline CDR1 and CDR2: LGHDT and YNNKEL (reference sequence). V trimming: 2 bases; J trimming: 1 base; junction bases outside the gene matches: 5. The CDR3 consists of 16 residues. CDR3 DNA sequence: TGTGCCAGCAGCCAAAGAACACAGGGGGCGAACACTGAAGCTTTCTTT. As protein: CASSQRTQGANTEAFF.

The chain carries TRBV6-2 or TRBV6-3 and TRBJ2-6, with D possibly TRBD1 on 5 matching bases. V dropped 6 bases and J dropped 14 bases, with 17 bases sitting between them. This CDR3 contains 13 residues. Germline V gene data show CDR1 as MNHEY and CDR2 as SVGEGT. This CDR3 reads CASSWFQGTILTF. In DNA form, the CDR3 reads TGTGCCAGCAGCTGGTTTCAGGGTACGATCCTGACTTTC.

This CDR3 reads CASSVGGRNNQPQHF. The CDR3 nucleotides read TGTGCCAGCAGTGTGGGAGGGAGGAACAATCAGCCCCAGCATTTT. The V call is TRBV2, the J call TRBJ1-5; D is ambiguous. This CDR3 has 15 amino acids. V was trimmed by 4 bases and J by 3 bases, leaving 13 bases between them. Per the germline V gene, CDR1 is SNHLY and CDR2 is FYNNEI.

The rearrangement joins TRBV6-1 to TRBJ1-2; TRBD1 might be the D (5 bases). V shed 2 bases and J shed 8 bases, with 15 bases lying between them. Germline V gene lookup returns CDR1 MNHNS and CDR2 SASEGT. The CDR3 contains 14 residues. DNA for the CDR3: TGTGCCAGCAGTGAAATTTGGCAGGAGGGGGGCTACACCTTC. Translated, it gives CASSEIWQEGGYTF.

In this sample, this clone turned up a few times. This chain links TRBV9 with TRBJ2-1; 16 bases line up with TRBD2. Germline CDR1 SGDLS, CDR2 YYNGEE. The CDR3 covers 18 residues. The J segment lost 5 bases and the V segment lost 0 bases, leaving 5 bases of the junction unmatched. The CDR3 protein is CASSVGGTSGGAHNEQFF. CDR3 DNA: TGTGCCAGCAGCGTAGGAGGGACTAGCGGGGGGGCACACAATGAGCAGTTCTTC.

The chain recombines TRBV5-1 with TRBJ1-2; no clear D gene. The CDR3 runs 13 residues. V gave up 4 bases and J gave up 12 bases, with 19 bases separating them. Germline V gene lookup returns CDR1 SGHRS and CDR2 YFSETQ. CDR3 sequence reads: CASSPEWQEHNTF. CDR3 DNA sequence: TGCGCCAGCAGCCCAGAGTGGCAGGAACACAACACCTTC.

CDR3 in DNA: TGTGCCAGCAGTGTCGGTAGGGGGCGAGGCAATCAGCCCCAGCATTTT. It encodes CASSVGRGRGNQPQHF. The chain recombines TRBV6-1 with TRBJ1-5; 7 bases are shared with TRBD1. Trimming cost V 4 bases and J 2 bases; bases outside gene matches: 8. Germline V gene lookup returns CDR1 MNHNS and CDR2 SASEGT. The CDR3 extends over 16 amino acids.

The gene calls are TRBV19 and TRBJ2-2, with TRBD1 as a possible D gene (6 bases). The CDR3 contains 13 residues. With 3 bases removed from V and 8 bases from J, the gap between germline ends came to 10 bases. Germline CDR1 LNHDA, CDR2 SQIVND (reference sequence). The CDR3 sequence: CASSITGPGELFF. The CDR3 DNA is TGTGCCAGTAGTATCACAGGGCCTGGGGAGCTGTTTTTT.

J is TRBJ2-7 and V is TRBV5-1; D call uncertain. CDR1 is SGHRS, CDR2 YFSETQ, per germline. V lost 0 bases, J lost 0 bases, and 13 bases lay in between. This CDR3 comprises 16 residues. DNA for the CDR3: TGCGCCAGCAGCTTGGTCGGTCACAGTAGCTCCTACGAGCAGTACTTC. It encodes CASSLVGHSSSYEQYF.

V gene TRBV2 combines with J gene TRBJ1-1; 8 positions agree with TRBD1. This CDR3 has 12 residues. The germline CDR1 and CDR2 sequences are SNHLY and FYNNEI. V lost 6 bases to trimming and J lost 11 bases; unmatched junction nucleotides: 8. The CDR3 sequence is CASRVMTGDAFF. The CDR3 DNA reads TGTGCCAGCAGAGTGATGACAGGGGACGCTTTCTTT.

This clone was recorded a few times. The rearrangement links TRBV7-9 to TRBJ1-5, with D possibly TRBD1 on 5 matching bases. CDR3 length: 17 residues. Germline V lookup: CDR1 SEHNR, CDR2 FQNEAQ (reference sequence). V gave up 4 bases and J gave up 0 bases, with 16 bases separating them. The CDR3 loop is CASSYAGTQNSNQPQHF. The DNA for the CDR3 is TGTGCCAGCAGCTACGCCGGGACTCAAAATAGCAATCAGCCCCAGCATTTT.

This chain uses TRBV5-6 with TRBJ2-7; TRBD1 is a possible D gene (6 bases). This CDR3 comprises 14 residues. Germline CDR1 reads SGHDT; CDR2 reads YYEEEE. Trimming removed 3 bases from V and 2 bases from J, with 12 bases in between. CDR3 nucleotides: TGTGCCAGCAGCTCGTCCGGGACAACCTACGAGCAGTACTTC. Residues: CASSSSGTTYEQYF.